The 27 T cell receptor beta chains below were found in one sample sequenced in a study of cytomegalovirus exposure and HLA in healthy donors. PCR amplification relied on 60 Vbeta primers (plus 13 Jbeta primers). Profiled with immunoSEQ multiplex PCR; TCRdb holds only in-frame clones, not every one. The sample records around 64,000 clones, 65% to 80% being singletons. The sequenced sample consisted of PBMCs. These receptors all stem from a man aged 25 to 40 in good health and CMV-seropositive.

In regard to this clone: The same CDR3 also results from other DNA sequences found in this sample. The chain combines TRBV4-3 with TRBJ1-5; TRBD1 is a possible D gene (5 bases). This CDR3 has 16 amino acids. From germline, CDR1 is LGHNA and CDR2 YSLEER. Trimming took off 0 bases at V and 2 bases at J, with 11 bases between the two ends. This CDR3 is CASSQDLRGGNQPQHF. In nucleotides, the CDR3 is TGCGCCAGCAGCCAAGATTTAAGGGGCGGCAATCAGCCCCAGCATTTT.

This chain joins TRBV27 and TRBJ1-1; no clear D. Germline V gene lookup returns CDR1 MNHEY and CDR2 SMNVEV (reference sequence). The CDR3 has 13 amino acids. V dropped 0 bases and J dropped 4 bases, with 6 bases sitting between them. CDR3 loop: CASSLSWATEAFF. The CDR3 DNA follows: TGTGCCAGCAGTTTATCGTGGGCCACTGAAGCTTTCTTT.

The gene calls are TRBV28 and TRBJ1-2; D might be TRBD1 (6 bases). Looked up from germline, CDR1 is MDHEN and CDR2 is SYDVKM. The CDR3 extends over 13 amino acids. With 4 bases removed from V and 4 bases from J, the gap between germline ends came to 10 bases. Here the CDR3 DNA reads TGTGCCAGCAGTTGGGACATGGGCTATGGCTACACCTTC. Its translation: CASSWDMGYGYTF.

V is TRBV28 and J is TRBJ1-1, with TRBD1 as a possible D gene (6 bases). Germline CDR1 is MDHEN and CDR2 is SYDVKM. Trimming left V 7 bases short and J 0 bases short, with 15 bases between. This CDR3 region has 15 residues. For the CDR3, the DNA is TGTGCCAGCATTTCGCGGGGGCGGGTGAACACTGAAGCTTTCTTT. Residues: CASISRGRVNTEAFF.

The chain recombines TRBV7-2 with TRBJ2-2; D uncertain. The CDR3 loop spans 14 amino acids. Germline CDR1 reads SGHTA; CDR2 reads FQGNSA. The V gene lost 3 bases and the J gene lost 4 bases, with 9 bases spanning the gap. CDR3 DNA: TGTGCCAGCAGCTTGGCTCTTGGCACCGGGGAGCTGTTTTTT. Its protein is CASSLALGTGELFF.

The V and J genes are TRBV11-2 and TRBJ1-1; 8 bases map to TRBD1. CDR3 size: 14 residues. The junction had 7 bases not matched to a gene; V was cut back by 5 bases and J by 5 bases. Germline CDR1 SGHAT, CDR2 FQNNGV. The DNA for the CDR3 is TGTGCCAGCAGCCGGCGACAGGGGATAACTGAAGCTTTCTTT. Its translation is CASSRRQGITEAFF.

The CDR3 sequence: CASSRDRVYGYTF. The CDR3 DNA reads TGCGCCAGCAGCCGGGACAGGGTCTATGGCTACACCTTC. The genes are TRBV4-3 and TRBJ1-2; 9 bases fit TRBD1. This CDR3 region has 13 residues. J lost 4 bases, V lost 4 bases, and 1 base had no gene match. Germline values: CDR1 LGHNA, CDR2 YSLEER.

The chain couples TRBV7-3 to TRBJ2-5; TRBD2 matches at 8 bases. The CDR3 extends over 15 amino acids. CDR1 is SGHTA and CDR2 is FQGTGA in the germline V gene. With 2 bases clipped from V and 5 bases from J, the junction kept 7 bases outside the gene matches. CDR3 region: CASSLGAGGVETQYF. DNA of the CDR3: TGTGCCAGCAGCTTAGGCGCGGGGGGTGTGGAGACCCAGTACTTC.

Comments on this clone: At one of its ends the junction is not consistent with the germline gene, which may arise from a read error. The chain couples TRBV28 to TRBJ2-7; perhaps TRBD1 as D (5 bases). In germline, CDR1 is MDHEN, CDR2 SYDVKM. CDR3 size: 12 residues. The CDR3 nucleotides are TGTGCCAGCAGTTTAGGGGCCTACGGGCAGTACTTC. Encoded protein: CASSLGAYGQYF.

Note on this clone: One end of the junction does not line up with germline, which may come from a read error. This CDR3 reads CASSLESVSRELFF. In DNA form, the CDR3 reads TGTGCCAGCAGCCTAGAGTCCGTGTCCCGGGAGCTGTTTTTT. This chain connects TRBV11-2 to TRBJ2-2; D not certain. Germline V gene data show CDR1 as SGHAT and CDR2 as FQNNGV. The CDR3 runs to 14 residues.

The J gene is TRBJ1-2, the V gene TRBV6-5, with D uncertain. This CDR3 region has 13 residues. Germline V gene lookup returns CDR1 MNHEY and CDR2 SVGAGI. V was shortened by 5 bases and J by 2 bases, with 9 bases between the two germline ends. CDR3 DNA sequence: TGTGCCAGCAGTCTGCAGAAAAACTATGGCTACACCTTC. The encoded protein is CASSLQKNYGYTF.

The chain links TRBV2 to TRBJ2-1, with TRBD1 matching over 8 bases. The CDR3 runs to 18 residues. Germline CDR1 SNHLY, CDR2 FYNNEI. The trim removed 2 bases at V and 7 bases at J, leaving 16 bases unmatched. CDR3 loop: CASSESVPGQAYFNEQFF. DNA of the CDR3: TGTGCCAGCAGTGAATCGGTTCCGGGACAGGCCTATTTTAATGAGCAGTTCTTC.

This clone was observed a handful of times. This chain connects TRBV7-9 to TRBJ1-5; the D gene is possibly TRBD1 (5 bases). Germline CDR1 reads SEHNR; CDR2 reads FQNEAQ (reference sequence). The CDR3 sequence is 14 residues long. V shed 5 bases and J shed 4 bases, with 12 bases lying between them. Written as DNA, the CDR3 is TGTGCCAGCAGCCTTCAGGGAAAAAATCAGCCCCAGCATTTT. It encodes CASSLQGKNQPQHF.

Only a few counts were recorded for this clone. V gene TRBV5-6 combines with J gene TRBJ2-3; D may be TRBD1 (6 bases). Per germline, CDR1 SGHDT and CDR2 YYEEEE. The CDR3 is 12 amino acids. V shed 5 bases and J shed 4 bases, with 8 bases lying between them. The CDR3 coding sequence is TGTGCCAGCAGGGCAGGGGCAGATACGCAGTATTTT. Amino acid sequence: CASRAGADTQYF.

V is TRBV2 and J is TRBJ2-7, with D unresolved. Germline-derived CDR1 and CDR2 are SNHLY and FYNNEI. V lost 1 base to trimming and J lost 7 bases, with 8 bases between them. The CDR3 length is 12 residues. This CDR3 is CASSEVAREQYF. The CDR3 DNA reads TGTGCCAGCAGTGAAGTAGCAAGGGAGCAGTACTTC.

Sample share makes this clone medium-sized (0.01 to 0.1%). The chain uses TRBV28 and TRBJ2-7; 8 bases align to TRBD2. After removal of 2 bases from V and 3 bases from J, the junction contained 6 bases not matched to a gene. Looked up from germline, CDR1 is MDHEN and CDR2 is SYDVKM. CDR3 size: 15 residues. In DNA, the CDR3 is TGTGCCAGCAGTTTACAAGTCGGGGGGGACTACGAGCAGTACTTC. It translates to CASSLQVGGDYEQYF.

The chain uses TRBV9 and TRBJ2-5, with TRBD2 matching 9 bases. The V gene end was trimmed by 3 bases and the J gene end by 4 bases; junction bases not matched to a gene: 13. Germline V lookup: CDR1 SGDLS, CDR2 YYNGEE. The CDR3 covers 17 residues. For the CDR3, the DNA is TGTGCCAGCAGCGGTCTAGCGGGGACCGGCAGGGGAGAGACCCAGTACTTC. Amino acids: CASSGLAGTGRGETQYF. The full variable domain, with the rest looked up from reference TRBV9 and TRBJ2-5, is DSGVTQTPKHLITATGQRVTLRCSPRSGDLSVYWYQQSLDQGLQFLIQYYNGEERAKGNILERFSAQQFPDLHSELNLSSLELGDSALYFCASSGLAGTGRGETQYFGPGTRLLVL.

DNA of the CDR3: TGTGCCAGTAGTATCGCCGGAGCCTCCTACGAGCAGTACTTC. Protein product: CASSIAGASYEQYF. V is TRBV19 and J is TRBJ2-7; D is unclear. The germline CDR1 and CDR2 sequences are LNHDA and SQIVND (reference sequence). The CDR3 covers 14 residues. V was trimmed by 3 bases and J by 0 bases, leaving 9 bases between them.

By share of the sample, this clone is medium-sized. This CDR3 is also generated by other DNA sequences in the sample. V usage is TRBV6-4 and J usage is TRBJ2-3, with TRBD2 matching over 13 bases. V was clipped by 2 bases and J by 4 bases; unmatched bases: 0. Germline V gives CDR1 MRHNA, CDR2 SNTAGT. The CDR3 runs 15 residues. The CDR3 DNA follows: TGTGCCAGCAGTGACACTAGCGGGGGGGCAGATACGCAGTATTTT. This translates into CASSDTSGGADTQYF.

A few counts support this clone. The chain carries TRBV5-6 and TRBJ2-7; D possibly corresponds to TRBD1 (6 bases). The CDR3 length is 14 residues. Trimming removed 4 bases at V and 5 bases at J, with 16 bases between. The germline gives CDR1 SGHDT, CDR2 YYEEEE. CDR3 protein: CASSLPQGLDEQYF. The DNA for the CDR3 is TGTGCCAGCAGCCTTCCACAGGGTCTGGACGAGCAGTACTTC. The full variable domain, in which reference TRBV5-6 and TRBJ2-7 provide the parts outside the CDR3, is DAGVTQSPTHLIKTRGQQVTLRCSPKSGHDTVSWYQQALGQGPQFIFQYYEEEERQRGNFPDRFSGHQFPNYSSELNVNALLLGDSALYLCASSLPQGLDEQYFGPGTRLTVT.

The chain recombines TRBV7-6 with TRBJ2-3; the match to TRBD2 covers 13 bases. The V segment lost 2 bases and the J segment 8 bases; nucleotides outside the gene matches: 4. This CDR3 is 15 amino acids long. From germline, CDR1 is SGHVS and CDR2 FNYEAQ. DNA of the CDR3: TGTGCCAGCAGCTTATTAACTAGCGGGGGGGGTACGCAGTATTTT. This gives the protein CASSLLTSGGGTQYF.

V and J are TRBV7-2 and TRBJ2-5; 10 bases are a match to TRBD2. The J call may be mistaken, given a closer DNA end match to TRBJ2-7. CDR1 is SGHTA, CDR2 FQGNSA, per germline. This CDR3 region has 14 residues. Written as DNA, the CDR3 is TGTGCCAGCAGCTTAGCTAGCGGGGGGTACGAGCAGTACTTC. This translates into CASSLASGGYEQYF.

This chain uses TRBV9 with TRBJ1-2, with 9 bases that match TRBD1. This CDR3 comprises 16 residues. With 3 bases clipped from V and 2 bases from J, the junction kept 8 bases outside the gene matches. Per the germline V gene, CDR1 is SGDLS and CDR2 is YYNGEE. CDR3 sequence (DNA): TGTGCCAGCAGCGCACCGGGGACAGGGCAGAACTATGGCTACACCTTC. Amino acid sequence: CASSAPGTGQNYGYTF.

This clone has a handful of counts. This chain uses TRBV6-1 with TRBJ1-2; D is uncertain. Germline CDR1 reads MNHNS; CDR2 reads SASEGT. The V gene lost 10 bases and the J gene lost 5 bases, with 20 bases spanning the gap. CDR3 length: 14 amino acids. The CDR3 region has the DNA TGTGCCATCCTAAGAACCCCCACGGGGTATGGCTACACCTTC. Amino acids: CAILRTPTGYGYTF.

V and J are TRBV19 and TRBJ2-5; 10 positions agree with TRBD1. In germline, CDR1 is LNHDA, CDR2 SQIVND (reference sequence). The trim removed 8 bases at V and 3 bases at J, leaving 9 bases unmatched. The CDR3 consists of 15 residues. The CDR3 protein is CASASSGQGEETQYF. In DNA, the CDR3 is TGTGCCAGTGCAAGCTCAGGACAGGGGGAAGAGACCCAGTACTTC.

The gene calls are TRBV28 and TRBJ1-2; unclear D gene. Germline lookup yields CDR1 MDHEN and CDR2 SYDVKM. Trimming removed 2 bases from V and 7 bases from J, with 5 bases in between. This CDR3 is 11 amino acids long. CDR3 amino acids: CASSLAGGYTF. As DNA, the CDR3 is TGTGCCAGCAGTTTAGCGGGTGGCTACACCTTC.

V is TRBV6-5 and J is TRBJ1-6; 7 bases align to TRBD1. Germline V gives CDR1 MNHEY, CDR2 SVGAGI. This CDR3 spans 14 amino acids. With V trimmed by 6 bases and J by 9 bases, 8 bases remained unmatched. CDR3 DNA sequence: TGTGCCAGCAGCCTGGACAGGTCCAGTTCACCCCTCCACTTT. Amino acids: CASSLDRSSSPLHF.